The clone carrying this TCR beta chain was seen once. What it binds is unknown. The CDR3 consists of 14 residues. Primed by a sample-barcoded 5' primer and a J-beta primer mix, a second PCR proceeded for about 7 to 12 cycles. TCRdb re-derived calls from the 5' RACE reads in MiXCR, one entry per CDR3 protein. The top ten clones hold roughly 18% of a sample with hundreds of thousands of distinct CDR3 sequences, 46% of them seen once. The data derive from a study of blood T cells in healthy people across ages. Study background: Through template switching, about one barcoded beta molecule was captured per two T cells, as measured in model experiments.

Whole-study results and caveats: Comparison with aged donors showed that long-lived donors had more naive CD4+ cells and higher diversity.

The receptor's source is a man older than 75 in good health. The specimen was blood. This chain connects TRBV12-3 or TRBV12-4 to TRBJ2-1; tentative D call: TRBD2 (6 bases). The CDR3 DNA reads as TGTGTTATAGGAGGGTGGGCCTTCTACAATGAGCAGTTCTTC. Translating gives CVIGGWAFYNEQFF.